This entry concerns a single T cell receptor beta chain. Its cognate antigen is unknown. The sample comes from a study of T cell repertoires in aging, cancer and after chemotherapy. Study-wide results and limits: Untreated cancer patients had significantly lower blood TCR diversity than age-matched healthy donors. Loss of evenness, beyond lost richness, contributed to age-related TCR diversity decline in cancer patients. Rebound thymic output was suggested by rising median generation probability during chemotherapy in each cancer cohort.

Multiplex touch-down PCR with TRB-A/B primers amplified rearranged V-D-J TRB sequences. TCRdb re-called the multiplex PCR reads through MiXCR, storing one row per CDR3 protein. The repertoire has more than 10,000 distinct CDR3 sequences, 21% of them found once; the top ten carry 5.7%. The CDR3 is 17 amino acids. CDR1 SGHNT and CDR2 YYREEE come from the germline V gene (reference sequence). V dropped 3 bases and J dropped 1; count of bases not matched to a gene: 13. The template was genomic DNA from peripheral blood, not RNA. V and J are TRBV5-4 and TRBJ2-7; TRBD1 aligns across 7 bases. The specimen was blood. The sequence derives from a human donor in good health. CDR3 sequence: CASSSRKGTEKSYEQYF. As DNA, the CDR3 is TGTGCCAGCAGCTCCCGAAAAGGGACAGAGAAATCCTACGAGCAGTACTTC.